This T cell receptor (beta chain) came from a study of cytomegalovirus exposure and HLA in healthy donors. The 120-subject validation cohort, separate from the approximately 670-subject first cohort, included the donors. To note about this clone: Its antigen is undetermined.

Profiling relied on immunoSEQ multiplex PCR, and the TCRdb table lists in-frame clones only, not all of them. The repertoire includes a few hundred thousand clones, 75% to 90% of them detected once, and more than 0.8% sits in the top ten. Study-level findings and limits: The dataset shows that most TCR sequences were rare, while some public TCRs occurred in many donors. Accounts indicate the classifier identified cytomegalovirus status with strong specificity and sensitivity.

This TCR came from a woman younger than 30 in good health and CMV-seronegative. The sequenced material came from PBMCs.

The chain's CDR3 is CATRDGGRALDTQYF. The CDR3 bases are TGTGCCACCCGGGACGGCGGGAGGGCCCTAGATACGCAGTATTTT. The genes are TRBV6-1 and TRBJ2-3, with 9 bases fitting TRBD2. CDR3 size: 15 residues. Looked up from germline, CDR1 is MNHNS and CDR2 is SASEGT. Losses at the gene ends were 10 bases for V and 5 bases for J; bases not matched to a gene: 13.